Below are 31 T cell receptor beta chains sequenced from a single sample in a study of T-cell memory formation after mild COVID-19. One entry per CDR3 protein results from TCRdb running MiXCR on the 5' RACE reads. Altogether about 190,000 distinct CDR3 sequences are present, about 18% being singletons, with the ten largest covering 2.4%. Source material: PBMCs or a T cell subset sorted from them (not recorded which). These receptors originate from an adult woman who had mild COVID-19 (a few samples of this study predate the infection). Cell type and time point are not known.

In its sample, this clonotype was seen many times. The V call is TRBV12-3 or TRBV12-4, the J call TRBJ1-3; no reliable D call. The V end lost 4 bases, the J end lost 2 bases, and 0 bases lay between the germline ends. The CDR3 covers 11 residues. The CDR3 nucleotides read TGTGCCAGCAGTTCTGGAAACACCATATATTTT. It is translated as CASSSGNTIYF.

V usage is TRBV7-9 and J usage is TRBJ2-7, with 7 nucleotides matching TRBD1. The germline V gene encodes CDR1 SEHNR and CDR2 FQNEAQ (reference sequence). V shed 3 bases and J 6 bases; nucleotides not matched to a gene: 5. The CDR3 runs 13 residues. CDR3 DNA: TGTGCCAGCAGCTTGACAGGGAGCATCGAGCAGTACTTC. Protein: CASSLTGSIEQYF.

This clonotype was seen more than once but under ten times. This sequence joins TRBV29-1 and TRBJ1-3; no firm D call. The V gene's germline CDR1 is SQVTM and CDR2 ANQGSEA. The CDR3 has 13 amino acids. V lost 7 bases to trimming and J lost 0 bases, with 10 bases between them. The CDR3 spells CSARTGSGNTIYF. The CDR3 region has the DNA TGCAGCGCACGGACGGGCTCTGGAAACACCATATATTTT. Using reference TRBV29-1 and TRBJ1-3 for the parts outside the CDR3, the full variable domain is SAVISQKPSRDICQRGTSLTIQCQVDSQVTMMFWYRQQPGQSLTLIATANQGSEATYESGFVIDKFPISRPNLTFSTLTVSNMSPEDSSIYLCSARTGSGNTIYFGEGSWLTVV.

Only a few counts were recorded for this clonotype. The chain joins TRBV4-2 to TRBJ2-1; 9 bases line up with TRBD2. V lost 3 bases, J lost 7 bases, and 7 bases stayed unmatched. There are 15 residues in the CDR3. The germline V gene encodes CDR1 LGHNA and CDR2 YNFKEQ. CDR3 protein: CASSQAGGLKNEQFF. The CDR3 region has the DNA TGTGCCAGCAGCCAGGCGGGGGGGCTCAAGAATGAGCAGTTCTTC.

This clonotype appeared a few times. The chain joins TRBV5-1 to TRBJ1-1; TRBD1 matches at 11 bases. This CDR3 has 17 residues. Germline V CDR1 and CDR2: SGHRS, YFSETQ. The trim removed 5 bases at V and 7 bases at J, leaving 16 bases unmatched. The CDR3 DNA sequence: TGCGCCAGCAGTATTCTGAGTGGACAGGGGGCTTATAGTGAAGCTTTCTTT. It translates to CASSILSGQGAYSEAFF.

The rearrangement joins TRBV19 to TRBJ1-5; D gene ambiguous. Germline assignment: CDR1 LNHDA and CDR2 SQIVND (reference sequence). V lost 4 bases, J lost 6 bases, and 10 bases lay in between. The CDR3 loop spans 13 amino acids. CDR3 region: CASSTTSAQPQHF. The DNA of the CDR3 is TGTGCCAGTAGTACCACCTCTGCTCAGCCCCAGCATTTT.

CDR3 in amino acids: CASSLLRVSGSGNEQFF. DNA of the CDR3: TGTGCCAGCAGCTTATTAAGGGTTAGCGGGAGTGGCAATGAGCAGTTCTTC. The chain links TRBV7-2 to TRBJ2-1; 9 positions match TRBD2. The V and J ends lost 2 bases and 6 bases, in that order; junction bases with no gene match: 11. CDR1 SGHTA and CDR2 FQGNSA come from the germline V gene. The CDR3 totals 17 residues.

The rearrangement uses TRBV7-9 and TRBJ2-3; tentative D call: TRBD1 (6 bases). Per germline, CDR1 SEHNR and CDR2 FQNEAQ (reference sequence). V lost 5 bases and J 7 bases, leaving 22 bases between the germline ends. The CDR3 extends over 16 amino acids. The CDR3 sequence is CASSAPRGFGPYTQYF. The CDR3 DNA sequence: TGTGCCAGCAGCGCCCCCAGGGGATTCGGTCCATATACGCAGTATTTT.

This sequence joins TRBV12-3 or TRBV12-4 and TRBJ2-1; D is possibly TRBD1 or TRBD2 (6 bases each). The V end was cut by 6 bases, the J end by 4 bases, with 10 bases between. CDR3 length: 13 residues. As DNA, the CDR3 is TGTGCCAGCAGGGACAGCGGGTACAATGAGCAGTTCTTC. Translation: CASRDSGYNEQFF.

This clonotype was detected only a few times. The chain joins TRBV20-1 to TRBJ1-2; no clear D. Per the germline V gene, CDR1 is DFQATT and CDR2 is SNEGSKA (reference sequence). V was pared by 3 bases and J by 0 bases, with 5 bases between. The CDR3 totals 12 residues. The CDR3 sequence is CSASNANYGYTF. The CDR3 DNA reads as TGCAGTGCTAGTAATGCTAACTATGGCTACACCTTC.

The table lists this clonotype with a few counts. This sequence joins TRBV15 and TRBJ2-6, with 7 positions matching TRBD1. The CDR3 spans 15 residues. V shed 3 bases, J shed 4 bases, and the junction held 3 bases outside the gene matches. Germline V lookup: CDR1 LNHNV, CDR2 YYDKDF (reference sequence). The CDR3 loop reads CATSRTGSGANVLTF. CDR3 sequence (DNA): TGTGCCACCAGCAGGACAGGGAGCGGGGCCAACGTCCTGACTTTC.

There are a few counts of this clonotype. The chain carries TRBV6-6 and TRBJ1-5, with D tentatively TRBD1 (5 bases). Trimming cost V 7 bases and J 6 bases, with 16 bases left between them. CDR1 is MNHNY, CDR2 SVGAGI, per germline (reference sequence). This CDR3 has 14 residues. The CDR3 sequence: CASTLPGGGQPQHF. CDR3 in DNA: TGTGCCAGCACCCTGCCGGGGGGGGGTCAGCCCCAGCATTTT.

V gene TRBV6-1 combines with J gene TRBJ2-5, with D possibly TRBD1 on 5 matching bases. V was cut by 5 bases and J by 4 bases, with 20 bases left in between. This CDR3 has 16 residues. Germline V lookup: CDR1 MNHNS, CDR2 SASEGT. The CDR3 DNA follows: TGTGCCAGCAGTTCAAGACAGACGCGGAATCGAGAGACCCAGTACTTC. The encoded protein is CASSSRQTRNRETQYF.

This clonotype has at least ten counts. This sequence joins TRBV6-1 and TRBJ2-5, with 10 bases fitting TRBD1. Germline V gene data show CDR1 as MNHNS and CDR2 as SASEGT. The CDR3 has 14 residues. V lost 10 bases to trimming and J lost 4 bases; unmatched junction nucleotides: 9. The CDR3 is CATVRDRGRETQYF. The CDR3 nucleotides are TGTGCCACGGTCCGGGACAGGGGTCGAGAGACCCAGTACTTC.

The V call is TRBV7-2, the J call TRBJ2-5; 8 bases match TRBD2. Germline V lookup: CDR1 SGHTA, CDR2 FQGNSA. V was pared by 0 bases and J by 7 bases, with 4 bases of the junction left unmatched. CDR3 size: 14 residues. The CDR3 coding sequence is TGTGCCAGCAGCTTAGCAAGCCGGGAGGGGACCCAGTACTTC. Translating it yields CASSLASREGTQYF.

This chain connects TRBV21-1 to TRBJ2-1; the tabulated D call, TRBD1, remains unverified against the DNA. TRBV21-1 is labeled a pseudogene. The CDR3 contains 16 residues. This chain's CDR3 is CASSNGRAGRLHEQFF. Written as DNA, the CDR3 is TGTGCCAGCAGCAATGGACGGGCGGGGCGACTTCATGAGCAGTTCTTC.

V is TRBV7-2 and J is TRBJ2-1; D unresolved. Germline CDR1 is SGHTA and CDR2 is FQGNSA. The length of the CDR3 is 12 residues. V lost 0 bases, J lost 13 bases, and 10 bases lay in between. In DNA form, the CDR3 reads TGTGCCAGCAGCTTAGCCCTACAAAACCAGTTCTTC. Encoded protein: CASSLALQNQFF.

The V and J genes are TRBV20-1 and TRBJ2-7; 11 nucleotides agree with TRBD1. Germline V gene lookup returns CDR1 DFQATT and CDR2 SNEGSKA (reference sequence). With V trimmed by 1 base and J by 5 bases, 7 bases remained unmatched. The CDR3 extends over 15 amino acids. The CDR3 DNA sequence: TGCAGTGCTAGAGCTGGGGACAGGGGGTTACACGAGCAGTACTTC. Amino acid sequence: CSARAGDRGLHEQYF.

This clonotype was seen repeatedly, ten times or more. The DNA of the CDR3 is TGCGCCAGCAGCTTGGGGGGATACACAGATACGCAGTATTTT. It is translated as CASSLGGYTDTQYF. The V call is TRBV5-1, the J call TRBJ2-3; D gene unclear. V dropped 0 bases and J dropped 2 bases, with 7 bases sitting between them. The CDR3 runs to 14 residues. Per germline, CDR1 SGHRS and CDR2 YFSETQ. Together with reference TRBV5-1 and TRBJ2-3, the CDR3 gives the full variable domain: KAGVTQTPRYLIKTRGQQVTLSCSPISGHRSVSWYQQTPGQGLQFLFEYFSETQRNKGNFPGRFSGRQFSNSRSEMNVSTLELGDSALYLCASSLGGYTDTQYFGPGTRLTVL.

V gene TRBV12-3 or TRBV12-4 combines with J gene TRBJ1-5; D is perhaps TRBD1 (6 bases). The CDR3 covers 13 residues. V shed 8 bases and J shed 6 bases, with 14 bases lying between them. This CDR3 is CASHPGGSQPQHF. CDR3 nucleotides: TGTGCCAGCCACCCGGGGGGCAGTCAGCCCCAGCATTTT.

The chain carries TRBV12-3 or TRBV12-4 and TRBJ2-3, with D hard to call. The CDR3 length is 13 residues. V was cut by 5 bases and J by 6 bases, with 12 bases left in between. In DNA, the CDR3 is TGTGCCAGCAGTGTCGGCCACGCTGATACGCAGTATTTT. As protein: CASSVGHADTQYF.

In this sample, this clonotype turned up many times. In DNA form, the CDR3 reads TGCGCCAGCAGCCTCTCGGCAGGTACCTACGAGCAGTACTTC. Its protein product is CASSLSAGTYEQYF. V and J are TRBV5-1 and TRBJ2-7, with D uncertain. V gave up 4 bases and J gave up 2 bases, with 13 bases separating them. This CDR3 spans 14 amino acids. CDR1 is SGHRS, CDR2 YFSETQ, per germline. Complete variable domain (other parts from reference TRBV5-1 and TRBJ2-7): KAGVTQTPRYLIKTRGQQVTLSCSPISGHRSVSWYQQTPGQGLQFLFEYFSETQRNKGNFPGRFSGRQFSNSRSEMNVSTLELGDSALYLCASSLSAGTYEQYFGPGTRLTVT.

This clonotype was detected a few times. J is TRBJ1-2 and V is TRBV7-9; possibly TRBD1 for D (5 bases). V lost 5 bases and J 7 bases, leaving 14 bases between the germline ends. Germline V gene data show CDR1 as SEHNR and CDR2 as FQNEAQ (reference sequence). CDR3 length equals 13 residues. The CDR3 here is CASSRGGDAGYTF. The CDR3 DNA follows: TGTGCCAGCAGCCGGGGGGGGGATGCTGGCTACACCTTC.

This clonotype was observed a handful of times. This chain connects TRBV9 to TRBJ2-5; TRBD2 matches at 8 bases. J lost 4 bases, V lost 3 bases, and 5 bases had no gene match. This CDR3 is 14 amino acids long. Germline CDR1 and CDR2: SGDLS and YYNGEE. The CDR3 is CASSGSGIVETQYF. In nucleotides, the CDR3 is TGTGCCAGCAGCGGTAGCGGGATTGTAGAGACCCAGTACTTC. Looking up the rest from reference TRBV9 and TRBJ2-5 gives the full variable domain: DSGVTQTPKHLITATGQRVTLRCSPRSGDLSVYWYQQSLDQGLQFLIQYYNGEERAKGNILERFSAQQFPDLHSELNLSSLELGDSALYFCASSGSGIVETQYFGPGTRLLVL.

The chain carries TRBV20-1 and TRBJ2-2; 7 bases are shared with TRBD1. J gave up 4 bases and V 3 bases, and 8 bases lay outside the gene matches. This CDR3 contains 15 residues. Germline-derived CDR1 and CDR2 are DFQATT and SNEGSKA (reference sequence). The CDR3 DNA sequence: TGCAGTGCTAGTGAAGACAGGGTGGGCACCGGGGAGCTGTTTTTT. It encodes CSASEDRVGTGELFF.

The gene calls are TRBV2 and TRBJ2-5, with 7 bases that match TRBD1. The germline gives CDR1 SNHLY, CDR2 FYNNEI. The CDR3 is 12 residues long. V was clipped by 7 bases and J by 5 bases; unmatched bases: 4. CDR3 residues: CASKQQGETQYF. The CDR3 nucleotides are TGTGCCAGCAAGCAACAGGGGGAGACCCAGTACTTC.

This clonotype was detected a few times. The V call is TRBV5-6, the J call TRBJ2-7; 8 bases align to TRBD1. Germline loops: CDR1 SGHDT, CDR2 YYEEEE. With 5 bases clipped from V and 5 bases from J, the junction kept 12 bases outside the gene matches. CDR3 size: 15 residues. The CDR3 DNA follows: TGTGCCAGCAGTAAACGACTTACGACAGGGGACGAGCAGTACTTC. Translation: CASSKRLTTGDEQYF.

The V call is TRBV12-5, the J call TRBJ2-1; TRBD1 is a possible D gene (6 bases). The ends were cut back, 0 bases at V and 7 bases at J, with 19 bases in the middle. In germline, CDR1 is LGHNT, CDR2 FRNRAP. The CDR3 covers 17 residues. CDR3 in DNA: TGTGCTAGTGGTTTGGTACTTGAGGGGACAAACTCGAATGAGCAGTTCTTC. Translation gives CASGLVLEGTNSNEQFF. Full variable domain (outside the CDR3, taken from reference TRBV12-5 and TRBJ2-1): DARVTQTPRHKVTEMGQEVTMRCQPILGHNTVFWYRQTMMQGLELLAYFRNRAPLDDSGMPKDRFSAEMPDATLATLKIQPSEPRDSAVYFCASGLVLEGTNSNEQFFGPGTRLTVL.

This chain connects TRBV7-6 to TRBJ1-4, with 7 bases fitting TRBD1. With 1 base clipped from V and 6 bases from J, the junction kept 2 bases outside the gene matches. The CDR3 is 14 amino acids. The V gene's germline CDR1 is SGHVS and CDR2 FNYEAQ. The CDR3 coding sequence is TGTGCCAGCAGCTTAGGCGGGACAGATGAAAAACTGTTTTTT. Translation: CASSLGGTDEKLFF. The full variable domain, rest sourced from reference TRBV7-6 and TRBJ1-4, is GAGVSQSPRYKVTKRGQDVALRCDPISGHVSLYWYRQALGQGPEFLTYFNYEAQQDKSGLPNDRFSAERPEGSISTLTIQRTEQRDSAMYRCASSLGGTDEKLFFGSGTQLSVL.

This clonotype was detected only a few times. The J gene is TRBJ1-1, the V gene TRBV12-3 or TRBV12-4; D is unresolved. V lost 10 bases and J 2 bases, leaving 14 bases between the germline ends. CDR3 length: 13 residues. CDR3 region: CATRRTLNTEAFF. Written as DNA, the CDR3 is TGTGCCACCCGGAGGACGCTTAACACTGAAGCTTTCTTT.

This clonotype has just a few counts. DNA for the CDR3: TGTGCCAGCAGCCTGAGCGGGAGTAGTGAGACCCAGTACTTC. Translated, it gives CASSLSGSSETQYF. This chain joins TRBV3-1 and TRBJ2-5; 8 nucleotides align to TRBD2. The CDR3 sequence is 14 residues long. Looked up from germline, CDR1 is LGHDT and CDR2 is YNNKEL (reference sequence). J lost 5 bases, V lost 4 bases, and 6 bases had no gene match.